This T cell receptor (beta chain) was recorded in a study of OX40 agonist ivuxolimab in advanced cancers. General study points: Blood T cells, both CD4+ and CD8+, expanded clonally by week 6 at 0.1 to 3.0 mg/kg. Low levels of normalized T-cell clonal expansion also appeared in some nonresponders.

The method was immunoSEQ multiplex PCR; TCRdb's version includes in-frame clones alone and lacks a portion of them. The sample carries 65,000 to 80,000 clones, about 91% recorded once. Details on this clone: The antigen is not known.

Germline values: CDR1 SGHNT, CDR2 YYREEE (reference sequence). This CDR3 region has 15 residues. V was cut by 2 bases and J by 0 bases, with 10 bases left in between. This chain connects TRBV5-4 to TRBJ2-3; the D is unclear. The receptor was isolated from an adult with an advanced solid tumor such as melanoma, head and neck, liver or kidney cancer. This material consisted of CD4+ or CD8+ T cells sorted from blood, taken in a trial of the OX40 agonist ivuxolimab. The DNA for the CDR3 is TGTGCCAGCAGCTTATTTATTTCTAGCACAGATACGCAGTATTTT. Protein: CASSLFISSTDTQYF.